Below are 28 T cell receptor beta chains sequenced from a single sample in a study of OX40 agonist ivuxolimab in advanced cancers. Assay: immunoSEQ multiplex PCR; the TCRdb copy retains only in-frame clones and omits some. This sample yields 65,000 to 95,000 clones, of which around 88% are seen a single time; under 0.8% belongs to the top ten. The sample consisted of CD4+ or CD8+ T cells sorted from blood, taken in a trial of the OX40 agonist ivuxolimab. The receptor set was obtained from an adult with an advanced solid tumor such as melanoma, head and neck, liver or kidney cancer.

The chain joins TRBV11-2 to TRBJ2-7, with TRBD2 matching over 9 bases. Germline V gene lookup returns CDR1 SGHAT and CDR2 FQNNGV. The V gene end was trimmed by 5 bases and the J gene end by 4 bases; junction bases not matched to a gene: 12. The CDR3 runs 16 residues. Written as DNA, the CDR3 is TGTGCCAGCAGCCCTACAGGGACTAGCCTTGGGTACGAGCAGTACTTC. The encoded protein is CASSPTGTSLGYEQYF.

The genes are TRBV7-2 and TRBJ1-1, with D tentatively TRBD1 (5 bases). Trimming left V 3 bases short and J 11 bases short, with 10 bases between. This CDR3 comprises 11 residues. The germline V gene has CDR1 SGHTA and CDR2 FQGNSA. CDR3 protein: CASSFRDGAFF. DNA of the CDR3: TGTGCCAGCAGCTTCCGGGACGGGGCTTTCTTT.

The chain links TRBV7-2 to TRBJ1-2, with D possibly matching TRBD1 (5 bases). Germline V gene lookup returns CDR1 SGHTA and CDR2 FQGNSA. V was trimmed by 5 bases and J by 5 bases, leaving 12 bases between them. The CDR3 runs to 13 residues. CDR3 in amino acids: CASSRDRQYGYTF. The CDR3 DNA is TGTGCCAGCAGCCGCGACAGACAGTATGGCTACACCTTC.

This chain links TRBV28 with TRBJ2-3, with 8 bases fitting TRBD2. The V gene end was trimmed by 2 bases and the J gene end by 0 bases; junction bases not matched to a gene: 7. Germline values: CDR1 MDHEN, CDR2 SYDVKM. The CDR3 runs to 17 residues. CDR3 protein: CASSLAGGISSTDTQYF. The CDR3 DNA sequence: TGTGCCAGCAGTTTAGCGGGGGGCATCTCTAGCACAGATACGCAGTATTTT.

This clone was seen just once. V gene TRBV5-1 combines with J gene TRBJ2-5; TRBD1 is a possible D gene (6 bases). V was trimmed by 4 bases and J by 3 bases, leaving 16 bases between them. Per the germline V gene, CDR1 is SGHRS and CDR2 is YFSETQ. The CDR3 runs 15 residues. In DNA form, the CDR3 reads TGCGCCAGCAGCCCCGGACAGAATTCCAAAGAGACCCAGTACTTC. Its protein product is CASSPGQNSKETQYF.

The rearrangement uses TRBV7-9 and TRBJ1-4; 10 bases map to TRBD1. CDR3 length: 14 amino acids. The germline CDR1 and CDR2 sequences are SEHNR and FQNEAQ (reference sequence). J gave up 7 bases and V 5 bases, and 4 bases lay outside the gene matches. This CDR3 is CASSLGTGVEKLFF. In nucleotides, the CDR3 is TGTGCCAGCAGCCTAGGGACAGGGGTTGAAAAACTGTTTTTT.

The chain carries TRBV27 and TRBJ1-1, with 7 bases identical to TRBD1. This CDR3 has 13 amino acids. V lost 6 bases to trimming and J lost 1 base; unmatched junction nucleotides: 2. In germline, CDR1 is MNHEY, CDR2 SMNVEV (reference sequence). The CDR3: CASRGQKNTEAFF. In DNA form, the CDR3 reads TGTGCCAGCAGGGGACAGAAGAACACTGAAGCTTTCTTT.

The chain is built from TRBV5-1 and TRBJ1-2; D gene ambiguous. This CDR3 has 14 amino acids. V was cut by 0 bases and J by 1 base, with 7 bases left in between. Germline V gene lookup returns CDR1 SGHRS and CDR2 YFSETQ. CDR3 sequence: CASSLETVNYGYTF. The CDR3 DNA sequence: TGCGCCAGCAGCTTGGAAACGGTTAACTATGGCTACACCTTC.

This rearrangement joins TRBV4-2 to TRBJ2-5; D is uncertain. This CDR3 has 11 residues. The V gene lost 0 bases and the J gene lost 4 bases, with 0 bases spanning the gap. CDR1 is LGHNA and CDR2 is YNFKEQ in the germline V gene. CDR3: CASSQEETQYF. CDR3 coding DNA: TGTGCCAGCAGCCAAGAAGAGACCCAGTACTTC.

The V and J genes are TRBV4-1 and TRBJ2-7; no firm D call. V lost 1 base to trimming and J lost 0 bases, with 10 bases between them. Germline values: CDR1 MGHRA, CDR2 YSYEKL. The CDR3 consists of 15 residues. The CDR3 region has the DNA TGCGCCAGCAGCCAAGGGGTCCTGAGCTCCTACGAGCAGTACTTC. Protein: CASSQGVLSSYEQYF.

This clone has a handful of counts. Here the CDR3 DNA reads TGTGCCAGCAGTGCTACAGGGTCGGGCATTCAGTACTTC. This codes for CASSATGSGIQYF. This chain joins TRBV28 and TRBJ2-4; D possibly corresponds to TRBD1 (6 bases). Germline V gene data show CDR1 as MDHEN and CDR2 as SYDVKM. With 5 bases removed from V and 9 bases from J, the gap between germline ends came to 14 bases. This CDR3 is 13 amino acids long.

V is TRBV2 and J is TRBJ1-3; D is unclear. The CDR3 spans 14 residues. V lost 2 bases and J lost 0, with 5 bases in between. Germline assignment: CDR1 SNHLY and CDR2 FYNNEI. As DNA, the CDR3 is TGTGCCAGCAGTGAACAGCTCTCTGGAAACACCATATATTTT. The encoded protein is CASSEQLSGNTIYF.

CDR3 in DNA: TGTGCCAGCAGCTTGTCGGGGCCCTACGAGCAGTACTTC. This codes for CASSLSGPYEQYF. The chain employs TRBV7-2 and TRBJ2-5, with D perhaps matching TRBD1 or TRBD2 (5 bases each). The J call may not be correct, given that the DNA end is closer to TRBJ2-7. The germline V gene has CDR1 SGHTA and CDR2 FQGNSA. The CDR3 covers 13 residues.

The V and J genes are TRBV6-6 and TRBJ1-1; D uncertain. Trimming removed 6 bases at V and 1 base at J, with 9 bases between. The CDR3 loop spans 13 amino acids. CDR1 MNHNY and CDR2 SVGAGI come from the germline V gene (reference sequence). CDR3 in amino acids: CASRVDGNTEAFF. CDR3 in DNA: TGTGCCAGCAGAGTCGACGGGAACACTGAAGCTTTCTTT.

This CDR3 is CASSPRSRDYEQYF. The CDR3 region has the DNA TGTGCCAGCAGCCCCAGGTCCCGGGACTACGAGCAGTACTTC. This sequence joins TRBV7-2 and TRBJ2-7, with D perhaps TRBD2 (5 bases). The CDR3 extends over 14 amino acids. Trimming removed 5 bases from V and 3 bases from J, with 14 bases in between. Germline values: CDR1 SGHTA, CDR2 FQGNSA.

V usage is TRBV28 and J usage is TRBJ1-2; tentative D call: TRBD1 (5 bases). The CDR3 is 16 residues long. The germline V gene has CDR1 MDHEN and CDR2 SYDVKM. Trimming took 3 bases from V and 3 from J, leaving 17 bases between them. CDR3 in DNA: TGTGCCAGCAGTTTGGCGCGGGGCCCCCTAGACTATGGCTACACCTTC. It translates to CASSLARGPLDYGYTF.

This sequence joins TRBV5-6 and TRBJ1-4, with 10 bases that match TRBD1. This CDR3 has 16 amino acids. V gave up 4 bases and J gave up 6 bases; unmatched junction bases: 9. The germline CDR1 and CDR2 sequences are SGHDT and YYEEEE. The CDR3 DNA sequence: TGTGCCAGCAGCGGGACCCGGGACAGGGGTTATGAAAAACTGTTTTTT. This sequence encodes CASSGTRDRGYEKLFF.

The chain employs TRBV29-1 and TRBJ2-7; 7 nucleotides agree with TRBD1. With V trimmed by 5 bases and J by 2 bases, 3 bases remained unmatched. The CDR3 consists of 12 residues. Germline CDR1 and CDR2: SQVTM and ANQGSEA. In DNA, the CDR3 is TGCAGCGTTAGGGACAGAACCTACGAGCAGTACTTC. Translated, it gives CSVRDRTYEQYF.

This clone came up once. The V and J genes are TRBV5-6 and TRBJ1-4; D is possibly TRBD1 (5 bases). In germline, CDR1 is SGHDT, CDR2 YYEEEE. V lost 2 bases and J 11 bases, leaving 7 bases between the germline ends. This CDR3 region has 11 residues. CDR3 nucleotides: TGTGCCAGCAGCTTAGAGGGGAAACTGTTTTTT. Its translation is CASSLEGKLFF.

V usage is TRBV27 and J usage is TRBJ1-2, with 8 bases that match TRBD1. J gave up 5 bases and V 6 bases, and 5 bases lay outside the gene matches. Germline-derived CDR1 and CDR2 are MNHEY and SMNVEV (reference sequence). The CDR3 totals 13 residues. As DNA, the CDR3 is TGTGCCAGCAGCCAGGGGGCAGGGTATGGCTACACCTTC. Its protein product is CASSQGAGYGYTF.

The CDR3: CASSLLAGSDNEQFF. CDR3 sequence (DNA): TGTGCCAGCAGCTTATTAGCGGGATCGGACAATGAGCAGTTCTTC. J is TRBJ2-1 and V is TRBV9; 8 bases line up with TRBD2. Germline-derived CDR1 and CDR2 are SGDLS and YYNGEE. J lost 5 bases, V lost 4 bases, and 8 bases had no gene match. The CDR3 runs 15 residues.

V gene TRBV6-6 combines with J gene TRBJ2-2, with 7 nucleotides matching TRBD1. This CDR3 region has 14 residues. Germline-derived CDR1 and CDR2 are MNHNY and SVGAGI (reference sequence). Unmatched junction bases numbered 8, after V lost 8 bases and J lost 5 bases. The CDR3 spells CASLGTEKTGELFF. In DNA form, the CDR3 reads TGTGCCAGCCTCGGGACAGAGAAAACCGGGGAGCTGTTTTTT.

The chain employs TRBV29-1 and TRBJ2-2; weak D call: TRBD1 (5 bases). Germline CDR1 reads SQVTM; CDR2 reads ANQGSEA. This CDR3 is 15 amino acids long. The V gene lost 2 bases and the J gene lost 5 bases, with 15 bases spanning the gap. The CDR3 protein is CSVESLGRGTGELFF. DNA for the CDR3: TGCAGCGTTGAAAGTCTGGGTAGGGGAACCGGGGAGCTGTTTTTT.

The sample holds one count of this clone. The chain uses TRBV19 and TRBJ2-2; 8 nucleotides line up with TRBD2. CDR1 is LNHDA, CDR2 SQIVND, per germline (reference sequence). The CDR3 covers 16 residues. The V and J ends lost 5 bases and 3 bases, in that order; junction bases with no gene match: 8. The CDR3 protein is CASSPKSGSYTGELFF. CDR3 DNA: TGTGCCAGTAGTCCTAAGAGCGGGAGCTACACCGGGGAGCTGTTTTTT.

The chain uses TRBV19 and TRBJ1-4; 7 positions agree with TRBD1. Germline V gives CDR1 LNHDA, CDR2 SQIVND (reference sequence). This CDR3 is 14 amino acids long. With V trimmed by 5 bases and J by 7 bases, 7 bases remained unmatched. This CDR3 reads CASSDGGTAEKLFF. CDR3 DNA: TGTGCCAGTAGTGATGGGGGGACAGCTGAAAAACTGTTTTTT.

J is TRBJ1-4 and V is TRBV9; D not certain. Germline V gene lookup returns CDR1 SGDLS and CDR2 YYNGEE. V was shortened by 5 bases and J by 0 bases, with 8 bases between the two germline ends. This CDR3 region has 14 residues. The CDR3 DNA is TGTGCCAGCAGTTCGGGTACAACTAATGAAAAACTGTTTTTT. Translating it yields CASSSGTTNEKLFF. Full variable domain (missing parts from reference TRBV9 and TRBJ1-4): DSGVTQTPKHLITATGQRVTLRCSPRSGDLSVYWYQQSLDQGLQFLIQYYNGEERAKGNILERFSAQQFPDLHSELNLSSLELGDSALYFCASSSGTTNEKLFFGSGTQLSVL.

The chain combines TRBV7-2 with TRBJ2-1, with 9 positions matching TRBD2. This CDR3 has 15 residues. V was pared by 0 bases and J by 9 bases, with 6 bases of the junction left unmatched. Germline V gene data show CDR1 as SGHTA and CDR2 as FQGNSA. CDR3 in amino acids: CASSLAGGRAFEQFF. CDR3 DNA sequence: TGTGCCAGCAGCTTAGCAGGCGGGAGGGCCTTTGAGCAGTTCTTC.

The chain joins TRBV2 to TRBJ1-5; maybe TRBD1 (6 bases). CDR1 and CDR2 (germline): SNHLY, FYNNEI. Trimming took off 8 bases at V and 0 bases at J, with 11 bases between the two ends. The CDR3 sequence is 14 residues long. CDR3 sequence reads: CASRRTDSNQPQHF. DNA for the CDR3: TGTGCCAGCCGCCGGACAGATAGCAATCAGCCCCAGCATTTT.